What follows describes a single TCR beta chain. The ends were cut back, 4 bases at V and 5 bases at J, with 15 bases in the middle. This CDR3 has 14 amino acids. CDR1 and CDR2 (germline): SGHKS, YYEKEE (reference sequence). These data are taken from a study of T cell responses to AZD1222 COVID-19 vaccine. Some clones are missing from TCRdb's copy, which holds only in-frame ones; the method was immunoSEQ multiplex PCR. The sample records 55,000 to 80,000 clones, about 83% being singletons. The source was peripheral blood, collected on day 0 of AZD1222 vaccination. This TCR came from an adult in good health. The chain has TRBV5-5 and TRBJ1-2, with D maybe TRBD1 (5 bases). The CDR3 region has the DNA TGTGCCAGCAGCACTTCCCCGGGGGAATATGGCTACACCTTC. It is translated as CASSTSPGEYGYTF.